The rows below give T cell receptor beta chains drawn from one sample of a study of PD-1 blockade in mismatch repair-deficient tumors. Produced via immunoSEQ multiplex PCR; TCRdb's table is partial and in-frame only. The sample has under 50,000 clones; 77% are singletons. The sequenced sample was PBMCs, obtained before pembrolizumab treatment. These receptors came from an adult with mismatch repair-deficient cancer. The CDR3 runs from the conserved cysteine through the conserved F or W. The D gene is left open where the match is weak. Size is omitted from some rows. Given values are once, few, many or a class for expanded clones.

>TRBJ1-1|.|.|TRBV12-5
TGTGCTAGTGGTTTGGTACAGGGATCGAACACTGAAGCTTTCTTT
CASGLVQGSNTEAFF
>TRBJ2-1|.|.|TRBV11-2
TGTGCCAGCAGCTTAGATTGGAGCGGTGAGCAGTTCTTC
CASSLDWSGEQFF
>TRBJ1-4|.|.|TRBV7-3
TGTGCCAGCAGCTTAACGCGTGCGGGTAATGAAAAACTGTTTTTT
CASSLTRAGNEKLFF
>TRBJ2-3|.|TRBD2|TRBV5-4
TGTGCCAGCAGCCGGACTAGCGGAGCTAGCACAGATACGCAGTATTTT
CASSRTSGASTDTQYF
>TRBJ2-7|.|.|TRBV28
TGTGCCAGCAGTTTATCTAGGGTCCACGAGCAGTACTTC
CASSLSRVHEQYF
>TRBJ2-2|.|.|TRBV6-5
TGTGCCAGCAGTTACTGGGGGGCGGCAGGAACCGGGGAGCTGTTTTTT
CASSYWGAAGTGELFF
>TRBJ1-2|.|.|TRBV6-5
TGTGCCAGCAGTTACTCGGGACAAGGTGTCACCTATGGCTACACCTTC
CASSYSGQGVTYGYTF
>TRBJ2-1|.|TRBD2|TRBV4-1
TGCGCCAGCAGCCAAGGCGGGAGTATCGCCTACAATGAGCAGTTCTTC
CASSQGGSIAYNEQFF
>TRBJ1-3|.|.|TRBV9
TGTGCCAGCAGCGTAGACGGAAATTGGGGCTCTGGAAACACCATATATTTT
CASSVDGNWGSGNTIYF
>TRBJ1-1|many|TRBD1|TRBV9
TGTGCCAGCACCGCACGGACAGGGGAGGCTTTCTTT
CASTARTGEAFF
>TRBJ2-7|.|.|TRBV11-3
TGTGCCAGCAGCAAACGACAGGACTACGAGCAGTACTTC
CASSKRQDYEQYF
>TRBJ2-7|.|TRBD1|TRBV27
TGTGCCAGCAGCTACAGGGGAGAGCAGTACTTC
CASSYRGEQYF
>TRBJ2-7|.|TRBD2|TRBV7-8
TGTGCCAGCAGCTTCGGACTAGCGGGGGCAACCTACGAGCAGTACTTC
CASSFGLAGATYEQYF
>TRBJ1-1|.|.|TRBV5-1
TGCGCCAGCGGGATACAGATGAACACTGAAGCTTTCTTT
CASGIQMNTEAFF
>TRBJ1-5|.|.|TRBV6-5
TGTGCCAGCAGTAGGACCCCAGCCCAGCCCCAGCATTTT
CASSRTPAQPQHF
>TRBJ1-4|.|.|TRBV6-5
TGTGCCAGCAGTTACTCATTCCGAACTAATGAAAAACTGTTTTTT
CASSYSFRTNEKLFF
>TRBJ2-5|.|.|TRBV11-2
TGTGCCAGCAGCTTAAGATTAGGAGATCGAGAGACCCAGTACTTC
CASSLRLGDRETQYF
>TRBJ1-5|.|.|TRBV6-1
TGTGCCAGCAGTGAAGTGTCAGGGTATTCCGGTCAGCCCCAGCATTTT
CASSEVSGYSGQPQHF
>TRBJ2-2|once|.|TRBV5-1
TGCGCCAGCAGCTTGGGGCTCGAGGCCGGGGAGCTGTTTTTT
CASSLGLEAGELFF
>TRBJ2-5|.|.|TRBV15
TGTGCCACCAGCAGAGATCGGGGCGGGGTTCAACAGACCCAGTACTTC
CATSRDRGGVQQTQYF
>TRBJ2-5|.|.|TRBV29-1
TGCAGCGTTGGCCCGGGAGAGACCCAGTACTTC
CSVGPGETQYF
>TRBJ1-5|.|.|TRBV5-1
TGCGCCAGCAGCTTGATGGGGTATAGCAATCAGCCCCAGCATTTT
CASSLMGYSNQPQHF
>TRBJ1-3|.|.|TRBV7-2
TGTGCCAGCAGCTTAGAGGGGTTGAGCTCTGGAAACACCATATATTTT
CASSLEGLSSGNTIYF
>TRBJ2-5|.|TRBD1|TRBV7-2
TGTGCCAGCAGCTTTAACAGGGGGCCGGAGGAGACCCAGTACTTC
CASSFNRGPEETQYF
>TRBJ2-3|few|.|TRBV5-1
TGCGCCAGCAGCCCCCCAGGGGGGACAGGCACAGATACGCAGTATTTT
CASSPPGGTGTDTQYF
>TRBJ2-7|once|.|TRBV5-1
TGCGCCAGCAGCGAAGGACGGAGCAGCCAGCAGTACTTC
CASSEGRSSQQYF
>TRBJ2-2|.|TRBD2|TRBV29-1
TGCAGCGTGGAGGGACTACGTCCCGGGGAGCTGTTTTTT
CSVEGLRPGELFF
>TRBJ2-3|.|.|TRBV11-2
TGTGCCAGCAGCTTAGAGGCCCCCGGGACAGATACGCAGTATTTT
CASSLEAPGTDTQYF
>TRBJ2-5|.|TRBD1|TRBV5-1
TGCGCCAGCAGCACGCCAGGGGGCCAAGAGACCCAGTACTTC
CASSTPGGQETQYF
>TRBJ1-2|.|.|TRBV14
TGTGCCAGCAGCCAAGTAGGATTGGGGCATGGCTACACCTTC
CASSQVGLGHGYTF
>TRBJ2-2|.|TRBD1|TRBV11-3
TGTGCCAGCAGCTTTCAGGGGGACACCGGGGAGCTGTTTTTT
CASSFQGDTGELFF
>TRBJ1-2|.|TRBD1|TRBV6-1
TGTGCCAGCAGTGTTAGCACACAGGGGGCGGTCTATGGCTACACCTTC
CASSVSTQGAVYGYTF
>TRBJ2-6|.|.|TRBV19
TGTGCCAGTAGTGTAAGACAGTCTGGGGCCAACGTCCTGACTTTC
CASSVRQSGANVLTF
>TRBJ2-6|.|.|TRBV28
TGTGCCCACCGGGGGACCGACTCTGGGGCCAACGTCCTGACTTTC
CAHRGTDSGANVLTF
>TRBJ2-5|medium-sized|TRBD1|TRBV7-9
TGTGCCAGCAGCTTACAGGACAGGGGCGTAATGGAGACCCAGTACTTC
CASSLQDRGVMETQYF
>TRBJ1-5|.|.|TRBV5-6
TGTGCCAGCACCACACAATCCTCAAATCAGCCCCAGCATTTT
CASTTQSSNQPQHF
>TRBJ1-1|.|TRBD1|TRBV10-1
TGCGCCAGCAGACAGGGGGAGAACACTGAAGCTTTCTTT
CASRQGENTEAFF
>TRBJ1-2|.|.|TRBV19
TGTGCCAGTAAGATCGGGAGCTATGGCTACACCTTC
CASKIGSYGYTF
>TRBJ1-1|few|.|TRBV7-7
TGTGCTAGCAGCTTAGAAGCGGATCCTTACACTGAAGCTTTCTTT
CASSLEADPYTEAFF
>TRBJ1-5|.|.|TRBV9
TGTGCCAGCAGCGTAGGGGCGGATCCCCAGCCCCAGCATTTT
CASSVGADPQPQHF
>TRBJ2-7|.|.|TRBV7-9
TGTGCCAGCAGCCCCGGCTACGAGCAGTACTTC
CASSPGYEQYF
>TRBJ2-3|.|.|TRBV5-6
TGTGCCAGCAGCCTCGGGTCTTACCCTAGCACAGATACGCAGTATTTT
CASSLGSYPSTDTQYF
>TRBJ1-5|.|TRBD1|TRBV12-5
TGTGCTAGTGGTTTGGGACCGCCGACAGGGGGGACGGCAAATCAGCCCCAGCATTTT
CASGLGPPTGGTANQPQHF
>TRBJ2-2|few|TRBD2|TRBV30
TGTGCCTGGAGTGGAAGGGGACTAGCGAACACCGGGGAGCTGTTTTTT
CAWSGRGLANTGELFF
>TRBJ2-7|few|.|TRBV7-9
TGTGCCAGCAGCTTGTACGAGGATACCTACGAGCAGTACTTC
CASSLYEDTYEQYF
>TRBJ1-4|.|TRBD1|TRBV11-2
TGTGCCAGCAGCTTAGATCCAGGGGGAGAAGAAAAACTGTTTTTT
CASSLDPGGEEKLFF
>TRBJ2-7|.|TRBD2|TRBV10-3
TGTGCCATCAGTGACGCACTAGCGGGACGTTACGAGCAGTACTTC
CAISDALAGRYEQYF
>TRBJ2-7|.|TRBD1|TRBV12-5
TGTGCTAGTGGCACCGGGACAGGGGACTACGAGCAGTACTTC
CASGTGTGDYEQYF
>TRBJ1-5|.|.|TRBV7-8
TGTGCCAGCAGCTTAGGGGGACGGAACGAGCAGCCCCAGCATTTT
CASSLGGRNEQPQHF
>TRBJ2-3|.|.|TRBV19
TGTGCCAGTAGTGCCCCGACGTCGGATACAGATACGCAGTATTTT
CASSAPTSDTDTQYF
>TRBJ2-1|few|TRBD2|TRBV27
TGTGCCAGCAGTGGGACTAGCGGGAGGTCTCCGTTCTTC
CASSGTSGRSPFF
>TRBJ2-5|few|.|TRBV28
TGTGCCAGCAGTTTAGAGGGAGTGAAGACCCAGTACTTC
CASSLEGVKTQYF